Shown below are 15 T cell receptor beta chains from a single sample sequenced in a study of blood T cells in healthy people across ages (dated by TCRdb to the mid-2010s). To prepare the library, 5' RACE was applied. The listed sequencing device is Illumina HiSeq 2500. A second PCR of roughly 7 to 12 cycles was run with a J-beta primer mix and a sample-barcoded 5' primer. The public reads were run again by TCRdb, first through fastp at Q25 and then through MiXCR, and only productive beta chains were kept. Entries that share a CDR3 protein sequence are merged under the most common genes and DNA. This sample is represented by more than 650,000 distinct CDR3 sequences; over 20% of them were singletons. The ten largest clones capture around 21% of the sample. Sequencing was performed on blood. These receptors originate from a man between 70 and 80 years old in good health.

This chain connects TRBV4-1 to TRBJ2-3, with 8 nucleotides matching TRBD2. The CDR3 consists of 16 residues. CDR1 is MGHRA, CDR2 YSYEKL, per germline. Trimming took 4 bases from V and 4 from J; bases not matched to a gene: 10. This chain's CDR3 is CASSPTGSGGPDTQYF. CDR3 sequence (DNA): TGCGCCAGCAGCCCGACCGGGAGCGGGGGACCAGATACGCAGTATTTT.

The chain uses TRBV11-2 and TRBJ1-3, with 8 bases fitting TRBD1. The V and J ends lost 5 bases and 8 bases, in that order; junction bases with no gene match: 5. From germline, CDR1 is SGHAT and CDR2 FQNNGV. This CDR3 is built from 13 residues. In DNA form, the CDR3 reads TGTGCCAGCAGCCACATACAGGGGGACACCATATATTTT. It encodes CASSHIQGDTIYF.

J is TRBJ2-5 and V is TRBV5-6; TRBD1 aligns across 8 bases. The J call may be wrong; the DNA end is better matched by TRBJ2-1. The CDR3 sequence is 14 residues long. Germline CDR1 SGHDT, CDR2 YYEEEE. The CDR3 sequence is CASSFGDRNNEQFF. CDR3 sequence (DNA): TGTGCCAGCAGCTTTGGGGACAGGAACAATGAGCAGTTCTTC.

The V gene is TRBV3-1, the J gene TRBJ1-4, with 10 bases identical to TRBD1. V lost 3 bases to trimming and J lost 10 bases; unmatched junction nucleotides: 8. The CDR3 covers 15 residues. Germline V gene lookup returns CDR1 LGHDT and CDR2 YNNKEL (reference sequence). CDR3 sequence: CASSQTTGGFGKLFF. The CDR3 DNA is TGTGCCAGCAGCCAGACGACAGGGGGCTTCGGAAAACTGTTTTTT.

The V call is TRBV24-1, the J call TRBJ1-6; D remains unclear. V was shortened by 3 bases and J by 10 bases, with 12 bases between the two germline ends. CDR3 size: 14 residues. Germline V gene sequence: CDR1 KGHDR, CDR2 SFDVKD. CDR3 region: CATSDGGFGSPLHF. The CDR3 bases are TGTGCCACCAGTGATGGTGGGTTCGGATCACCCCTCCACTTT.

The sample holds many counts of this clonotype. The chain couples TRBV11-3 to TRBJ2-3; no firm D call. The CDR3 has 14 amino acids. Trimming shortened V by 1 base and J by 0 bases, and 5 bases separated the two germline ends. In germline, CDR1 is SGHNT, CDR2 YENEEA. The CDR3 DNA sequence: TGTGCCAGCAGCTTAGCTGCTAGCACAGATACGCAGTATTTT. Encoded protein: CASSLAASTDTQYF.

This clonotype has just a few counts. The chain couples TRBV20-1 to TRBJ1-4; 7 bases are shared with TRBD1. The CDR3 is made up of 15 amino acids. CDR1 DFQATT and CDR2 SNEGSKA come from the germline V gene (reference sequence). Trimming at V came to 2 bases and at J to 8 bases, leaving 11 bases not matched to a gene. Written as DNA, the CDR3 is TGCAGTGCTAGACGACCTCGACAGGGTTACGAAAAACTGTTTTTT. It translates to CSARRPRQGYEKLFF.

The CDR3 coding sequence is TGCAGCGTTTGGACGGTTGGGACCAACGGCTACACCTTC. It specifies CSVWTVGTNGYTF. V and J are TRBV29-1 and TRBJ1-2, with a weak D call TRBD1 (5 bases). Germline-derived CDR1 and CDR2 are SQVTM and ANQGSEA. Trimming took 5 bases from V and 8 from J, leaving 18 bases between them. There are 13 residues in the CDR3.

The chain is built from TRBV11-3 and TRBJ2-4; D call uncertain. This CDR3 spans 13 amino acids. V gave up 3 bases and J gave up 8 bases, with 11 bases separating them. Germline values: CDR1 SGHNT, CDR2 YENEEA. As DNA, the CDR3 is TGTGCCAGCAGCTTGTCCCGGGCGGACATTCAGTACTTC. Its translation: CASSLSRADIQYF.

This clonotype was detected only a few times. The chain uses TRBV7-2 and TRBJ2-3; 9 positions agree with TRBD2. Germline CDR1 SGHTA, CDR2 FQGNSA. This CDR3 has 16 amino acids. V gave up 5 bases and J gave up 4 bases; unmatched junction bases: 10. The CDR3 loop is CASSLGLALSADTQYF. The CDR3, as DNA: TGTGCCAGCAGCCTCGGACTAGCGTTGTCGGCAGATACGCAGTATTTT.

This clonotype was counted a few times. At one end the junction does not follow the germline gene, possibly because of a read error. V is TRBV12-3 or TRBV12-4 and J is TRBJ1-1; D is undetermined. This CDR3 has 14 residues. This chain's CDR3 is CASSLMEAYTGAFF. In nucleotides, the CDR3 is TGTGCCAGCAGTTTAATGGAGGCTTACACTGGAGCTTTCTTT.

Only a few counts were recorded for this clonotype. The chain uses TRBV21-1 and TRBJ2-7; the table calls TRBD1, which could not be checked here. TRBV21-1 is a recognized pseudogene. This CDR3 has 14 residues. The CDR3 DNA is TGTGCCAGCAGCAAAACAGGTGGATCCTACGAGCAGTACTTC. Translated, it gives CASSKTGGSYEQYF.

The CDR3 nucleotides are TGTGCCAGCAGACGGACGGCTAGCGGCTCCTACAATGAGCAGTTCTTC. Encoded protein: CASRRTASGSYNEQFF. The gene calls are TRBV7-2 and TRBJ2-1; TRBD2 agrees at 7 bases. The CDR3 runs 16 residues. V shed 6 bases, J shed 0 bases, and the junction held 8 bases outside the gene matches. Germline V gives CDR1 SGHTA, CDR2 FQGNSA.

The rearrangement uses TRBV5-1 and TRBJ2-1; D is ambiguous. V was cut by 2 bases and J by 7 bases, with 7 bases left in between. Germline CDR1 SGHRS, CDR2 YFSETQ. This CDR3 is 12 amino acids long. The CDR3 sequence: CASSFGANEQFF. The CDR3 DNA follows: TGCGCCAGCAGCTTTGGCGCTAATGAGCAGTTCTTC.

The chain has TRBV6-6 and TRBJ2-5; tentatively, D is TRBD1 (5 bases). Matching the DNA end better, TRBJ2-7 makes the J call doubtful. The germline gives CDR1 MNHNY, CDR2 SVGAGI (reference sequence). The CDR3 loop spans 13 amino acids. The CDR3 loop reads CASSDVGDYEQYF. As DNA, the CDR3 is TGTGCCAGCAGTGACGTAGGGGATTACGAGCAGTACTTC.